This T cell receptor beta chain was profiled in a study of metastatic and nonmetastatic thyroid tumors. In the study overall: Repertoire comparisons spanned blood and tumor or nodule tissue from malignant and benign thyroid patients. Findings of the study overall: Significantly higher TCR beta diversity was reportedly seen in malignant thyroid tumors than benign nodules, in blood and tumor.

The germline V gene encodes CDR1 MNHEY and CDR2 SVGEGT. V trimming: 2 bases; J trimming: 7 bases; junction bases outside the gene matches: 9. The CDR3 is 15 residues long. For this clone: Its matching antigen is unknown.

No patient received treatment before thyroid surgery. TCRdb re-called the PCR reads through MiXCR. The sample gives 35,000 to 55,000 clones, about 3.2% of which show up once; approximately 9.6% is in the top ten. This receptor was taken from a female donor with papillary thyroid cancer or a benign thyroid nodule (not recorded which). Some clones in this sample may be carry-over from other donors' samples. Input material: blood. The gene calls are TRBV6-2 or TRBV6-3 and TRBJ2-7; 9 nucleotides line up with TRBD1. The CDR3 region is CASSYLDRGSVEQYF. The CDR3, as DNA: TGTGCCAGCAGTTACCTGGACAGGGGATCTGTAGAGCAGTACTTC.